The 25 T cell receptor beta chains below all came from one sample that was sequenced in a study of T cells after yellow fever vaccination (dated by TCRdb to about 2019). Library prep was done by 5' RACE. Sequenced using an Illumina NovaSeq 6000. TCRdb applied fastp at Q25 and MiXCR to the public reads, then kept only in-frame beta chains. CDR3 protein sequences are deduplicated, and each keeps its most common genes and DNA. A total of fewer than 350,000 distinct CDR3 sequences appear in this sample, approximately 3.8% of them only once. The ten largest clones add up to 23% of the sample. Read against the paper, the sample's treatment or condition label means: live attenuated yellow fever vaccine strain. This sample comprised PBMCs, obtained on the day of the yellow fever booster vaccination. The receptors come from a man between 18 and 35 years old who received the YFV17D yellow fever vaccine.

The rearrangement links TRBV3-1 to TRBJ2-7; D gene unclear. The V end lost 2 bases, the J end lost 3 bases, and 8 bases lay between the germline ends. Germline CDR1 is LGHDT and CDR2 is YNNKEL (reference sequence). The CDR3 is 13 amino acids. CDR3 protein: CASSQSASYEQYF. Here the CDR3 DNA reads TGTGCCAGCAGCCAATCGGCAAGCTACGAGCAGTACTTC.

At least ten counts were recorded for this clonotype. The chain's CDR3 is CASSAAGGPYNEQFF. The CDR3 DNA is TGTGCCAGCAGTGCAGCGGGGGGGCCCTACAATGAGCAGTTCTTC. The rearrangement links TRBV27 to TRBJ2-1; 10 positions agree with TRBD2. The CDR3 spans 15 residues. The V gene's germline CDR1 is MNHEY and CDR2 SMNVEV (reference sequence). V was clipped by 5 bases and J by 2 bases; unmatched bases: 3.

This clonotype has ten or more counts. V and J are TRBV28 and TRBJ2-3, with D perhaps TRBD2 (5 bases). Germline V lookup: CDR1 MDHEN, CDR2 SYDVKM. Trimming took off 3 bases at V and 2 bases at J, with 15 bases between the two ends. This CDR3 is 16 amino acids long. CDR3 bases: TGTGCCAGCAGTTTTATTGAGGGTGCCCCCACAGATACGCAGTATTTT. Translation gives CASSFIEGAPTDTQYF.

V gene TRBV4-2 combines with J gene TRBJ1-1; D unresolved. V was pared by 0 bases and J by 4 bases, with 21 bases between. CDR3 length: 18 residues. Germline V CDR1 and CDR2: LGHNA, YNFKEQ. The CDR3 DNA sequence: TGTGCCAGCAGCCAAGACCCGATGGGCGTTAGTCGGGGCACTGAAGCTTTCTTT. Residues: CASSQDPMGVSRGTEAFF.

This clonotype was seen more than once but under ten times. V is TRBV11-2 and J is TRBJ2-2, with D possibly matching TRBD2 (5 bases). This CDR3 is built from 13 residues. Germline loops: CDR1 SGHAT, CDR2 FQNNGV. V gave up 6 bases and J gave up 4 bases, with 9 bases separating them. This CDR3 is CASSMGVTGELFF. The CDR3 bases are TGTGCCAGCAGTATGGGAGTCACCGGGGAGCTGTTTTTT.

This clonotype was found a few times. The rearrangement joins TRBV6-5 to TRBJ1-2; possible D gene TRBD1, 6 bases. V dropped 6 bases and J dropped 3 bases, with 11 bases sitting between them. CDR3 length: 13 amino acids. The germline V gene encodes CDR1 MNHEY and CDR2 SVGAGI. The CDR3 loop reads CASREGQHYGYTF. CDR3 bases: TGTGCCAGCAGGGAAGGACAGCACTATGGCTACACCTTC.

The V gene is TRBV5-6, the J gene TRBJ2-1, with TRBD2 matching over 12 bases. The CDR3 spans 15 residues. Germline V gives CDR1 SGHDT, CDR2 YYEEEE. Germline trimming cut 5 bases from V and 6 bases from J; bases unmatched to any gene: 6. The chain's CDR3 is CASRILAGGTNEQFF. CDR3 DNA: TGTGCCAGCAGAATACTAGCGGGGGGTACCAATGAGCAGTTCTTC.

This clonotype was seen ten or more times. The V call is TRBV2, the J call TRBJ2-2, with 10 bases matching TRBD2. Germline trimming cut 6 bases from V and 4 bases from J; bases unmatched to any gene: 2. The CDR3 sequence is 14 residues long. CDR1 is SNHLY and CDR2 is FYNNEI in the germline V gene. CDR3 sequence: CASRSGGATGELFF. CDR3 coding DNA: TGTGCCAGCAGGAGCGGGGGGGCCACCGGGGAGCTGTTTTTT.

This clonotype was counted a few times. The chain joins TRBV29-1 to TRBJ2-1; TRBD2 is a possible D gene (6 bases). V lost 7 bases, J lost 15 bases, and 16 bases lay in between. The CDR3 is 10 residues long. CDR1 and CDR2 (germline): SQVTM, ANQGSEA. CDR3 region: CSARDSAPFF. CDR3 nucleotides: TGCAGCGCCAGGGACTCGGCCCCGTTCTTC.

This clonotype was seen more than once but under ten times. The V gene is TRBV4-2, the J gene TRBJ2-1; no reliable D call. V gave up 5 bases and J gave up 9 bases, with 14 bases separating them. Germline CDR1 is LGHNA and CDR2 is YNFKEQ. The CDR3 totals 13 residues. The DNA for the CDR3 is TGTGCCAGCAGCGAAGGCTTCGGGTTTGAGCAGTTCTTC. It encodes CASSEGFGFEQFF.

This clonotype was detected a few times. V gene TRBV7-9 combines with J gene TRBJ2-2, with D unresolved. Germline loops: CDR1 SEHNR, CDR2 FQNEAQ (reference sequence). V was pared by 3 bases and J by 0 bases, with 14 bases between. The CDR3 has 17 amino acids. The CDR3 loop is CASSFLSRPANTGELFF. DNA for the CDR3: TGTGCCAGCAGCTTTCTCAGCCGGCCCGCGAACACCGGGGAGCTGTTTTTT.

This clonotype was seen many times. This chain joins TRBV5-6 and TRBJ2-3, with a possible D match to TRBD1 (6 bases). V shed 4 bases and J shed 7 bases, with 10 bases lying between them. This CDR3 comprises 12 residues. Germline lookup yields CDR1 SGHDT and CDR2 YYEEEE. The CDR3 sequence is CASSPQGNTQYF. CDR3 nucleotide sequence: TGTGCCAGCAGCCCACAGGGAAATACGCAGTATTTT.

This clonotype has ten or more counts. The genes are TRBV7-2 and TRBJ2-2; TRBD1 or TRBD2 may be the D gene (5 bases each). In germline, CDR1 is SGHTA, CDR2 FQGNSA. The CDR3 has 15 residues. Deletions cut 4 bases from V and 5 bases from J, with 14 bases between. The CDR3 bases are TGTGCCAGCAGCTCCCCCCGACAGCGGACCGGGGAGCTGTTTTTT. Its protein is CASSSPRQRTGELFF.

This chain uses TRBV20-1 with TRBJ2-3, with 13 bases fitting TRBD2. The length of the CDR3 is 18 residues. Unmatched junction bases numbered 9, after V lost 3 bases and J lost 0 bases. Germline V gene data show CDR1 as DFQATT and CDR2 as SNEGSKA (reference sequence). The CDR3 DNA is TGCAGTGCTAGGGGCGGACTAGCGGGGGAGACTAGCACAGATACGCAGTATTTT. This gives the protein CSARGGLAGETSTDTQYF.

This clonotype came up many times. The V gene is TRBV10-2, the J gene TRBJ2-2; 9 bases map to TRBD2. In germline, CDR1 is WSHSY, CDR2 SAAADI. J gave up 1 base and V 4 bases, and 4 bases lay outside the gene matches. The CDR3 extends over 16 amino acids. In DNA form, the CDR3 reads TGCGCCAGCAGTGGACGGACTAGCGAGAACACCGGGGAGCTGTTTTTT. As protein: CASSGRTSENTGELFF.

Many counts were recorded for this clonotype. This sequence joins TRBV20-1 and TRBJ2-5; D call uncertain. Germline loops: CDR1 DFQATT, CDR2 SNEGSKA (reference sequence). The V and J ends lost 6 bases and 5 bases respectively, with 7 bases between them. CDR3 length equals 10 residues. The CDR3: CSALRETQYF. CDR3 in DNA: TGCAGTGCCTTGCGGGAGACCCAGTACTTC.

This rearrangement joins TRBV4-2 to TRBJ2-3, with TRBD1 identical over 7 bases. V lost 4 bases and J lost 3; bases outside the gene matches: 10. The germline gives CDR1 LGHNA, CDR2 YNFKEQ. This CDR3 is built from 16 residues. CDR3 bases: TGTGCCAGCAGCCTAGACAGGGCGTTGGGGACAGATACGCAGTATTTT. Protein: CASSLDRALGTDTQYF.

This clonotype came up many times. This chain joins TRBV20-1 and TRBJ1-1; D unclear. V was trimmed by 3 bases and J by 1 base, leaving 3 bases between them. Germline loops: CDR1 DFQATT, CDR2 SNEGSKA (reference sequence). The CDR3 covers 11 residues. CDR3 amino acids: CSARGNTEAFF. As DNA, the CDR3 is TGCAGTGCTAGGGGGAACACTGAAGCTTTCTTT.

The chain uses TRBV5-1 and TRBJ2-6; 7 nucleotides match TRBD1. V trimming: 0 bases; J trimming: 2 bases; junction bases outside the gene matches: 2. The CDR3 runs to 16 residues. Germline V lookup: CDR1 SGHRS, CDR2 YFSETQ. Here the CDR3 reads CASSLAGQAGANVLTF. The CDR3, as DNA: TGCGCCAGCAGCTTGGCCGGACAGGCTGGGGCCAACGTCCTGACTTTC.

This clonotype came up a few times. The rearrangement uses TRBV3-1 and TRBJ2-2; 11 nucleotides match TRBD1. This CDR3 is 18 amino acids long. Germline CDR1 is LGHDT and CDR2 is YNNKEL (reference sequence). The V segment lost 2 bases and the J segment 0 bases; nucleotides outside the gene matches: 5. The CDR3 spells CASSQRPGQGANTGELFF. The CDR3 region has the DNA TGTGCCAGCAGCCAACGTCCGGGACAGGGGGCGAACACCGGGGAGCTGTTTTTT.

This clonotype was detected ten times or more. This chain joins TRBV18 and TRBJ1-1; no clear D. CDR1 and CDR2 (germline): KGHSH, LQKENI. The CDR3 sequence is 15 residues long. The germline V and J ends were trimmed by 1 base and 0 bases, with 9 bases remaining between them. The CDR3 spells CASSPLQVLNTEAFF. The CDR3 nucleotides are TGTGCCAGCTCACCACTTCAGGTCTTGAACACTGAAGCTTTCTTT.

This clonotype has more than one count but fewer than ten. V gene TRBV7-9 combines with J gene TRBJ1-1; D gene unclear. The CDR3 totals 14 residues. V was clipped by 5 bases and J by 1 base, with 11 bases between them. Germline lookup yields CDR1 SEHNR and CDR2 FQNEAQ (reference sequence). CDR3 DNA: TGTGCCAGCAGCCAACTTACAGCGAACACTGAAGCTTTCTTT. Translating it yields CASSQLTANTEAFF.

This clonotype turned up a few times. CDR3 in DNA: TGTGCCAGCAGCAATAACAACCCAGAACAGACCCAGTACTTC. Its translation: CASSNNNPEQTQYF. The genes are TRBV5-6 and TRBJ2-5; D ambiguous. V lost 4 bases, J lost 6 bases, and 16 bases lay in between. This CDR3 spans 14 amino acids. CDR1 is SGHDT, CDR2 YYEEEE, per germline. Looking up the rest from reference TRBV5-6 and TRBJ2-5 gives the full variable domain: DAGVTQSPTHLIKTRGQQVTLRCSPKSGHDTVSWYQQALGQGPQFIFQYYEEEERQRGNFPDRFSGHQFPNYSSELNVNALLLGDSALYLCASSNNNPEQTQYFGPGTRLLVL.

Ten or more counts support this clonotype. The V gene is TRBV7-9, the J gene TRBJ1-4; unclear D gene. In germline, CDR1 is SEHNR, CDR2 FQNEAQ (reference sequence). This CDR3 is 16 amino acids long. Trimming removed 5 bases at V and 0 bases at J, with 13 bases between. The CDR3 DNA sequence: TGTGCCAGCAGCCCCGCGGCCGGCACAACTAATGAAAAACTGTTTTTT. As protein: CASSPAAGTTNEKLFF.

The V and J genes are TRBV20-1 and TRBJ2-3; no definite D call. The germline V gene encodes CDR1 DFQATT and CDR2 SNEGSKA (reference sequence). The CDR3 totals 15 residues. The germline V and J ends were trimmed by 3 bases and 0 bases, with 13 bases remaining between them. CDR3 DNA sequence: TGCAGTGCTAGTTCTCGGGCAGCTAGCACAGATACGCAGTATTTT. Encoded protein: CSASSRAASTDTQYF.